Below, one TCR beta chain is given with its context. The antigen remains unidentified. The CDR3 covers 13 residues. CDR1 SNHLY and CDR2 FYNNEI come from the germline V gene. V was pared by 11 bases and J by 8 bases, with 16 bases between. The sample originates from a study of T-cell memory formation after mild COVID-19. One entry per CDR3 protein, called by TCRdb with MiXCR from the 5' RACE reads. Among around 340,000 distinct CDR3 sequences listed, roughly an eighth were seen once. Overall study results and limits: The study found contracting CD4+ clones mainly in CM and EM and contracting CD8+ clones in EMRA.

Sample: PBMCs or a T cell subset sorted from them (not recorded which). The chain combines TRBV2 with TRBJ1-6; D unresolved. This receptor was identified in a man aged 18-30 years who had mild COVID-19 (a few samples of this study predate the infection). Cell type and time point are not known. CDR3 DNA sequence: TGTGCCGGCTCACAGAGCACCTATTCACCCCTCCACTTT. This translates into CAGSQSTYSPLHF.